A selection of T cell receptor beta chains follows, all from one sample in a study of OX40 agonist ivuxolimab in advanced cancers. Only in-frame clones appear in the TCRdb table, and some are missing; sequencing was by immunoSEQ multiplex PCR. The repertoire holds tens of thousands of clones, about 90% seen once, with about 1.3% in the top ten. The sample here was CD4+ or CD8+ T cells sorted from blood, taken in a trial of the OX40 agonist ivuxolimab. The receptor set was obtained from an adult with an advanced solid tumor such as melanoma, head and neck, liver or kidney cancer. The CDR3 runs from the conserved cysteine through the conserved F or W. Each record gives: V gene, J gene, clone size, D gene, CDR3 DNA, CDR3 protein. A D gene is named only where the DNA matches it firmly. Size tells how often a clone was seen (once, few, many) or the class of an expanded clone, and some rows leave it out.

>TRBV12-5|TRBJ2-1|-|TRBD2
TGTGCTAGTGGTTTGGTCCGGGTTGGGACTAGCGGGGGGACCTACAATGAGCAGTTCTTC
CASGLVRVGTSGGTYNEQFF
>TRBV28|TRBJ2-5|-|TRBD1
TGTGCCAGTCGGAGCCAGGGGGCTGGACAAGAGACCCAGTACTTC
CASRSQGAGQETQYF
>TRBV7-9|TRBJ2-5|few|-
TGTGCCAGCAGCTTGAGCGAGACCCAGTACTTC
CASSLSETQYF
>TRBV5-4|TRBJ1-1|-|TRBD1
TGTGCCAGCAGCTTATGGGACAGTCAAGCTTTCTTT
CASSLWDSQAFF
>TRBV11-2|TRBJ2-7|-|-
TGTGCCAGCAGCTGGGGTACAGGGAGACCAGCCTACGAGCAGTACTTC
CASSWGTGRPAYEQYF
>TRBV27|TRBJ2-3|-|-
TGTGCCAGCAGTTTATCCCCCGGACGTACTCCTAGCACAGATACGCAGTATTTT
CASSLSPGRTPSTDTQYF
>TRBV19|TRBJ1-2|once|TRBD1
TGTGCCAGTAGTCGGAACGGGGACAGTAACTATGGCTACACCTTC
CASSRNGDSNYGYTF
>TRBV19|TRBJ1-5|-|-
TGTGCCAGTAGTATCGATGAGATTAATCAGCCCCAGCATTTT
CASSIDEINQPQHF
>TRBV2|TRBJ2-2|-|-
TGTGCCAACAAACGGGACACGAGCACCGGGGAGCTGTTTTTT
CANKRDTSTGELFF
>TRBV2|TRBJ1-5|-|-
TGTGCCAGCAGTGATAGAGGGACGAGCAATCAGCCCCAGCATTTT
CASSDRGTSNQPQHF
>TRBV5-5|TRBJ2-7|-|-
TGTGCCAGCAGCTTGGCTGGTTTCTACGAGCAGTACTTC
CASSLAGFYEQYF
>TRBV30|TRBJ1-3|-|-
TGTGCCTGGAGATCTGACCTAGGGGGAAACACCATATATTTT
CAWRSDLGGNTIYF
>TRBV18|TRBJ2-3|-|-
TGTGCCAGCTCACCACTAGCCCGAGGGGGAGATACGCAGTATTTT
CASSPLARGGDTQYF
>TRBV27|TRBJ1-1|once|TRBD1
TGTGCCAGCAGGGCGGGACAGGGGAACACTGAAGCTTTCTTT
CASRAGQGNTEAFF
>TRBV5-4|TRBJ2-7|-|TRBD1
TGTGCCAGCAGCCCGGGGGGACAGGGCTCCTACGAGCAGTACTTC
CASSPGGQGSYEQYF
>TRBV4-2|TRBJ2-4|-|-
TGTGCCAGCAGCCAAGAGGGGGCCGGGACGAACATTCAGTACTTC
CASSQEGAGTNIQYF
>TRBV28|TRBJ1-4|-|-
TGTGCCAGCAGGCGCCTAACCCGAAGGGGTGGGTCTGAAAAACTGTTTTTT
CASRRLTRRGGSEKLFF
>TRBV2|TRBJ1-3|-|-
TGTGCCAGCAGGTGGGGACCTGGAAACACCATATATTTT
CASRWGPGNTIYF
>TRBV18|TRBJ2-3|-|-
TGTGCCAGCTCACCCGGGTACGGAACAGATACGCAGTATTTT
CASSPGYGTDTQYF
>TRBV7-3|TRBJ2-3|-|TRBD2
TGTGCCAGCAGCTTAAGAGGCGGGAGGGCCAGTAGAGATACGCAGTATTTT
CASSLRGGRASRDTQYF
>TRBV4-1|TRBJ1-3|-|-
TGCGCCAGCAGCCAAGGAAACACCATATATTTT
CASSQGNTIYF
>TRBV5-4|TRBJ2-1|-|-
TGTGCCAGCAGCGCCGGCCCAGATTCCTACAATGAGCAGTTCTTC
CASSAGPDSYNEQFF
>TRBV10-3|TRBJ1-1|-|-
TGTGCCATCAGTGACCTCAGGGGAAACACTGAAGCTTTCTTT
CAISDLRGNTEAFF
>TRBV5-5|TRBJ2-5|-|-
TGTGCCAGCAGCTATAACTACAACCAAGAGACCCAGTACTTC
CASSYNYNQETQYF
>TRBV7-9|TRBJ1-2|-|-
TGTGCCAGCAGCTTAACCCAGGGTCAAGGCTACACCTTC
CASSLTQGQGYTF
>TRBV7-6|TRBJ2-3|-|-
TGTGCCAGCAGCCCAGGTATTGCGGATACGCAGTATTTT
CASSPGIADTQYF
>TRBV6-6|TRBJ1-4|once|-
TGTGCCAGCAGTATTGCAAGGCAGGGTGAAAAACTGTTTTTT
CASSIARQGEKLFF
>TRBV11-2|TRBJ2-2|-|-
TGTGCCAGCAGCTTAGAGGCCGGGGAGCTGTTTTTT
CASSLEAGELFF
>TRBV6-6|TRBJ2-7|-|TRBD1
TGTGCCAGCAGCCCGGGACAGAACATCTACGAGCAGTACTTC
CASSPGQNIYEQYF
>TRBV6-6|TRBJ2-1|once|TRBD1
TGTGCCAGCAGTGACAGGGGCAATGAGCAGTTCTTC
CASSDRGNEQFF
>TRBV7-9|TRBJ1-5|-|-
TGTGCCAGCAGCTTAGATGGGGTAAGCAATCAGCCCCAGCATTTT
CASSLDGVSNQPQHF
>TRBV5-4|TRBJ2-1|-|-
TGTGCCAGCAGCTTGGATGCCAGAAGCTCCTACAATGAGCAGTTCTTC
CASSLDARSSYNEQFF
>TRBV7-8|TRBJ2-3|-|TRBD2
TGTGCCAGCAGCTTGCGGGAGGGGGCGGCAGATACGCAGTATTTT
CASSLREGAADTQYF
>TRBV6-1|TRBJ2-2|-|TRBD2
TGTGCCAGCAGTGGAAGACTAGCGGGAGCAACCGGGGAGCTGTTTTTT
CASSGRLAGATGELFF
>TRBV7-9|TRBJ2-1|-|-
TGTGCCAGCAGCTTTGGTCTAGCTGGGGATGAGCAGTTCTTC
CASSFGLAGDEQFF
>TRBV10-3|TRBJ2-7|once|-
TGTGCCATCAGCCAGGGGGAGGCCTACGAGCAGTACTTC
CAISQGEAYEQYF
>TRBV7-9|TRBJ1-2|-|-
TGTGCCAGCAGCCTCACCTCTAGCGCTAACTATGGCTACACCTTC
CASSLTSSANYGYTF
>TRBV9|TRBJ1-1|-|-
TGTGCCAGCAGCGTGACAGATCACACTGAAGCTTTCTTT
CASSVTDHTEAFF
>TRBV5-1|TRBJ2-1|-|TRBD2
TGCGCCAGCAGAACCGGGACCGGGACTAGCGGGGAAGTAGGTGAGCAGTTCTTC
CASRTGTGTSGEVGEQFF
>TRBV7-2|TRBJ2-3|-|TRBD2
TGTGCCAGCAGCTTGATGGGAGGGAGCCGCACAGATACGCAGTATTTT
CASSLMGGSRTDTQYF
>TRBV11-3|TRBJ2-3|once|-
TGTGCCAGCAGCTTCAGGGGCGGTACAGATACGCAGTATTTT
CASSFRGGTDTQYF
>TRBV6-1|TRBJ2-5|-|-
TGTGCCAGCAGTGAACCCGTAAGGACCCAGTACTTC
CASSEPVRTQYF
>TRBV19|TRBJ1-2|-|-
TGTGCCAGTAGTCGGCTAGCTAACTATGGCTACACCTTC
CASSRLANYGYTF
>TRBV18|TRBJ1-1|-|-
TGTGCCAGCTCACTCGGATTCAATATGAACACTGAAGCTTTCTTT
CASSLGFNMNTEAFF